This T cell receptor beta chain was identified in a study of a mutant IDH1 vaccine in newly diagnosed glioma. The overall study: Pretreatment consisted of radiotherapy, temozolomide, or both, with most receiving both.

Overall study results and limits: There were vaccine-induced immune responses in under 95% of the patients.

A remark on this clone: Its target is not known.

Germline CDR1 reads SGHRS; CDR2 reads YFSETQ. The V end lost 7 bases, the J end lost 3 bases, and 22 bases lay between the germline ends. CDR3 length equals 16 residues. The sample's time point: week 5, during vaccination. In every dose of vaccine, 300 ug of mutant IDH1 20-mer peptide was given alongside topical imiquimod. The donors' diagnosis was new WHO grade 3 or 4 astrocytoma that was IDH1-mutant and ATRX-lost. Method: immunoSEQ multiplex PCR; TCRdb's copy keeps in-frame clones and lacks some. The table includes about 58,000 clones, around four fifths detected once. The rearrangement uses TRBV5-1 and TRBJ2-5; TRBD2 is a possible D gene (6 bases). This receptor was obtained from a woman in her forties or fifties with glioma. The sample in question was PBMCs, obtained from a glioma patient whose treatment included an IDH1 peptide vaccine. In nucleotides, the CDR3 is TGCGCCAGCTACCACTCCCCTACGGGGGTGGAAGAGACCCAGTACTTC. Translation gives CASYHSPTGVEETQYF.